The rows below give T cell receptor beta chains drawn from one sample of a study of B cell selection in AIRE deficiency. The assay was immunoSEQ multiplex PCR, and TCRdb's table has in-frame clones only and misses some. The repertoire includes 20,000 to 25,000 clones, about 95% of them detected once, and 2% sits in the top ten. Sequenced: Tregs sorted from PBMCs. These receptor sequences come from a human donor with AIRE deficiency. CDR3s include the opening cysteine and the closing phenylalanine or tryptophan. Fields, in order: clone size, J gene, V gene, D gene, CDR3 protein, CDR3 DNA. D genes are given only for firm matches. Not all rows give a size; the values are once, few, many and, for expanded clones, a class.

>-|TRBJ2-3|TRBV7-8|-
CASSSGPFTDTQYF
TGTGCCAGCAGCTCCGGACCGTTCACAGATACGCAGTATTTT
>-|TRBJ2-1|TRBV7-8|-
CASSFAGRTKTAEQFF
TGTGCCAGCAGCTTCGCAGGCCGGACCAAAACGGCTGAGCAGTTCTTC
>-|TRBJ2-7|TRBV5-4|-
CASSPDYSSYEQYF
TGTGCCAGCAGCCCGGACTACAGCTCCTACGAGCAGTACTTC
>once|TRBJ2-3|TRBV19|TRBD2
CASSPSGRTTDTQYF
TGTGCCAGTAGTCCGAGCGGGAGGACCACAGATACGCAGTATTTT
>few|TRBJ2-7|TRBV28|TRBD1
CASRYGTGGRSSYEQYF
TGTGCCAGCAGGTACGGGACAGGGGGAAGGAGCTCCTACGAGCAGTACTTC
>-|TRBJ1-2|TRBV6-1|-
CASSEFFAAF
TGTGCCAGCAGTGAATTCTTCGCAGCCTTC
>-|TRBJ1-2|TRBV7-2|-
CASSLDLANYGYTF
TGTGCCAGCAGCTTAGACTTGGCTAACTATGGCTACACCTTC
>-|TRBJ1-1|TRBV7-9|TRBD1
CASSRQAGGLVGAFF
TGTGCCAGCAGCCGCCAGGCAGGGGGATTGGTAGGAGCTTTCTTT
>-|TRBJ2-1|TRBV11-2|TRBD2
CASSGYGTSASSYNEQFF
TGTGCCAGCAGCGGATACGGGACTAGCGCTAGCTCCTACAATGAGCAGTTCTTC
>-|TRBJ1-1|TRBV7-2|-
CASSSTPGAGTEAFF
TGTGCCAGCAGCTCCACTCCGGGGGCTGGCACTGAAGCTTTCTTT
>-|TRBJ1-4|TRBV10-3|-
CAISVGEKLFF
TGTGCCATCAGCGTCGGGGAAAAACTGTTTTTT
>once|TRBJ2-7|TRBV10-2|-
CASSAPSYEQYF
TGCGCCAGCAGCGCCCCATCCTACGAGCAGTACTTC
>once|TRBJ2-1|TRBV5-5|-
CASSLYAFNEQFF
TGTGCCAGCAGCTTGTACGCATTCAATGAGCAGTTCTTC
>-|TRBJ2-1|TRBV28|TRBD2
CASSPGLAENNEQFF
TGTGCCAGCAGTCCGGGACTAGCGGAAAACAATGAGCAGTTCTTC
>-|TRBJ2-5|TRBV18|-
CASSSYQGVETQYF
TGTGCCAGCTCGTCCTATCAGGGAGTGGAGACCCAGTACTTC
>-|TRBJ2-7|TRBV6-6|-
CASSYSMGYEQYF
TGTGCCAGCAGTTACTCGATGGGCTACGAGCAGTACTTC
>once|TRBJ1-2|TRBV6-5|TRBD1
CASSGPGQGTYGYTF
TGTGCCAGCAGTGGGCCGGGACAGGGGACCTATGGCTACACCTTC
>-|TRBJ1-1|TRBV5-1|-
CASSLAGTRNTEAFF
TGCGCCAGCAGCTTGGCCGGGACGCGAAACACTGAAGCTTTCTTT
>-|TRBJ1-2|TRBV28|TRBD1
CASRPDREGGYTF
TGTGCCAGCAGGCCGGACAGGGAGGGAGGCTACACCTTC
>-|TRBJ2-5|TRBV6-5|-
CASSYLQGVQYF
TGTGCCAGCAGTTACTTACAGGGAGTCCAGTACTTC
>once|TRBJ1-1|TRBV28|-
CASSPHGGGTEAFF
TGTGCCAGCAGTCCCCATGGTGGGGGAACTGAAGCTTTCTTT
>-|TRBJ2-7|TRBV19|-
CASQGGNWYEQYF
TGTGCCAGCCAAGGGGGAAATTGGTACGAGCAGTACTTC
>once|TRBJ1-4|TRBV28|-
CASSRRGGTNEKLFF
TGTGCCAGCAGTCGCCGGGGCGGGACTAATGAAAAACTGTTTTTT
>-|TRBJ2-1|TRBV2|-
CASSSREYNEQFF
TGTGCCAGCAGTTCCCGCGAGTATAATGAGCAGTTCTTC
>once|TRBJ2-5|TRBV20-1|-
CSASGEETQYF
TGCAGTGCTAGTGGGGAAGAGACCCAGTACTTC
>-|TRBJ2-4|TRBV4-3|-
CASSQAPTGRIKNIQYF
TGCGCCAGCAGCCAAGCGCCGACAGGGAGGATTAAAAACATTCAGTACTTC
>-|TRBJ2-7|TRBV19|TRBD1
CASSQGDSLYEQYF
TGTGCCAGTAGTCAGGGGGACAGCCTCTACGAGCAGTACTTC
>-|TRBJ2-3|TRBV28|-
CASVLGTTNTQYF
TGTGCCAGCGTACTAGGGACCACGAATACGCAGTATTTT
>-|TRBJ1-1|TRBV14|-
CASSQGGGSTEAFF
TGTGCCAGCAGCCAAGGGGGGGGGAGCACTGAAGCTTTCTTT
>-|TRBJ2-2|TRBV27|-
CASSFFGGPEGGELFF
TGTGCCAGCAGTTTTTTTGGCGGACCCGAGGGCGGGGAGCTGTTTTTT
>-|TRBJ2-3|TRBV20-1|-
CSARRADTQYF
TGCAGTGCTAGAAGGGCAGATACGCAGTATTTT
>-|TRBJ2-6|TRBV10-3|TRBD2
CAINPGLAGASGANVLTF
TGTGCCATCAACCCGGGACTAGCGGGTGCCTCTGGGGCCAACGTCCTGACTTTC
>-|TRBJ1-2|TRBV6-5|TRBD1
CASSYRQGSDLGYTF
TGTGCCAGCAGTTACCGACAGGGTTCAGACCTTGGCTACACCTTC
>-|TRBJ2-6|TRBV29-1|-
CSVELRSGANVLTF
TGCAGCGTTGAACTGCGTTCTGGGGCCAACGTCCTGACTTTC
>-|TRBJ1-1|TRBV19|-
CASSIGGSWNTEAFF
TGTGCCAGTAGTATCGGAGGGTCCTGGAACACTGAAGCTTTCTTT
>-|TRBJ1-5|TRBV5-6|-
CASSLSGGGVAGSNQPQHF
TGTGCCAGCAGCTTGTCTGGGGGTGGTGTGGCGGGGAGCAATCAGCCCCAGCATTTT
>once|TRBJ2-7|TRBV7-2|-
CASSLVASKGYEQYF
TGTGCCAGCAGCTTGGTAGCATCGAAGGGGTACGAGCAGTACTTC
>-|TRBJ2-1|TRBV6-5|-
CASSYSRNEQFF
TGTGCCAGCAGTTACTCGAGGAATGAGCAGTTCTTC
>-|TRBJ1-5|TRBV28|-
CASCLRTAFYSNQPQHF
TGTGCCAGCTGTCTCCGGACAGCTTTTTATAGCAATCAGCCCCAGCATTTT
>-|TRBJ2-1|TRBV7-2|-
CASSYGVGPTNEQFF
TGTGCCAGCAGCTACGGGGTAGGCCCGACCAATGAGCAGTTCTTC
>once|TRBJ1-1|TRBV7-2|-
CASSPLDGYSKAFF
TGTGCCAGCAGCCCGTTAGACGGATATAGCAAAGCTTTCTTT
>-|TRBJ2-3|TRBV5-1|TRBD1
CASSFGTAETDTQYF
TGCGCCAGCAGCTTTGGGACAGCGGAGACAGATACGCAGTATTTT
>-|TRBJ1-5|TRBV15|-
CATSITVEGGQPQHF
TGTGCCACCAGCATCACCGTTGAGGGGGGGCAGCCCCAGCATTTT
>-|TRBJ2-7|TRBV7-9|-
CASSQFSTRGYEQYF
TGTGCCAGCAGCCAGTTTTCGACTAGAGGATACGAGCAGTACTTC
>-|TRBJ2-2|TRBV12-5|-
CASCRTLNTGELFF
TGTGCTAGTTGCCGGACTCTGAACACCGGGGAGCTGTTTTTT
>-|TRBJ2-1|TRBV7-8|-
CASSLLVRDGSYNEQFF
TGTGCCAGCAGCTTATTAGTGCGGGACGGATCCTACAATGAGCAGTTCTTC
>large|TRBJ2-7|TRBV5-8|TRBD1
CASRQPGQGVYEQYF
TGTGCCAGCAGACAACCGGGACAGGGGGTCTACGAGCAGTACTTC
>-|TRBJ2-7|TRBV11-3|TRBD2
CASSYRTSGSSYEQYF
TGTGCCAGCAGCTACCGGACTAGCGGGAGTTCCTACGAGCAGTACTTC
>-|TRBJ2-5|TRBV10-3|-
CAIKDGGPQETQYF
TGTGCCATCAAGGACGGGGGGCCCCAAGAGACCCAGTACTTC
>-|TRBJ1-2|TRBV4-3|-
CASSQGTASDGYTF
TGCGCCAGCAGCCAAGGGACAGCGAGCGATGGCTACACCTTC
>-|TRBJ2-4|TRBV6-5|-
CASSSYDRFQNIQYF
TGTGCCAGCAGTTCCTATGACAGGTTCCAAAACATTCAGTACTTC